The 28 T cell receptor beta chains in this list originate from one sample, sequenced in a study of blood T cells in healthy people across ages. A second roughly 6 to 12 cycle PCR used barcoded and J-beta primers. Each CDR3 protein is one row after TCRdb ran MiXCR on the 5' RACE reads. Among 650,000 to 700,000 distinct CDR3 sequences, over 40% were seen once, and the ten largest hold 13%. The source material was blood. These receptors were collected from a woman at least 80 years old in good health.

The CDR3 DNA is TGTGCCAGCAGCAGAAACACCGGGGGCTCGTCTGGGGCCAACGTCCTGACTTTC. Protein: CASSRNTGGSSGANVLTF. This chain uses TRBV25-1 with TRBJ2-6, with D perhaps TRBD1 or TRBD2 (6 bases each). Germline CDR1 MGHDK, CDR2 SYGVNS. Trimming removed 6 bases from V and 1 base from J, with 19 bases in between. This CDR3 is 18 amino acids long.

This clonotype appeared a single time. Possible read error: a much larger clone is one base away. V usage is TRBV7-9 and J usage is TRBJ2-1, with D unclear. The length of the CDR3 is 13 residues. The V and J ends lost 5 bases and 4 bases respectively, with 9 bases between them. Germline values: CDR1 SEHNR, CDR2 FQNEAQ (reference sequence). The CDR3 bases are TGTGCCAGCAGCGTGGTGGCTTACAATGAGCAGTTCTTC. Translated, it gives CASSVVAYNEQFF.

V and J are TRBV11-2 and TRBJ1-1; unclear D gene. V was cut by 7 bases and J by 1 base, with 16 bases left in between. From germline, CDR1 is SGHAT and CDR2 FQNNGV. The CDR3 contains 15 residues. This CDR3 reads CASTSSWDPNTEAFF. The CDR3 region has the DNA TGTGCCAGCACCTCCAGCTGGGATCCGAACACTGAAGCTTTCTTT.

Many counts were recorded for this clonotype. The V gene is TRBV12-5, the J gene TRBJ2-1; 12 bases line up with TRBD2. Losses at the gene ends were 7 bases for V and 4 bases for J; bases not matched to a gene: 5. From germline, CDR1 is LGHNT and CDR2 FRNRAP. The CDR3 is made up of 15 amino acids. CDR3 sequence (DNA): TGTGCTAGTGCCGCGACTAGCGGGGGTTACAATGAGCAGTTCTTC. Its translation is CASAATSGGYNEQFF. The variable domain in full, with the rest retrieved from reference TRBV12-5 and TRBJ2-1, is DARVTQTPRHKVTEMGQEVTMRCQPILGHNTVFWYRQTMMQGLELLAYFRNRAPLDDSGMPKDRFSAEMPDATLATLKIQPSEPRDSAVYFCASAATSGGYNEQFFGPGTRLTVL.

This clonotype was found many times. The CDR3 is CASSLRGETYEQYF. The CDR3 DNA sequence: TGCGCCAGCAGCTTGAGAGGGGAAACCTACGAGCAGTACTTC. This sequence joins TRBV5-1 and TRBJ2-7, with D perhaps matching TRBD1 or TRBD2 (5 bases each). CDR1 SGHRS and CDR2 YFSETQ come from the germline V gene. The CDR3 contains 14 residues. V lost 1 base and J lost 2, with 10 bases in between.

Only a few counts were recorded for this clonotype. The rearrangement links TRBV2 to TRBJ1-1, with 7 bases that match TRBD1. J was trimmed by 3 bases and V by 4 bases; bases with no gene match: 2. Germline CDR1 SNHLY, CDR2 FYNNEI. This CDR3 spans 13 amino acids. This CDR3 is CASSVRGYTEAFF. CDR3 in DNA: TGTGCCAGCAGTGTCAGGGGGTACACTGAAGCTTTCTTT.

The chain uses TRBV5-6 and TRBJ2-3; D gene unclear. The germline V gene has CDR1 SGHDT and CDR2 YYEEEE. V was cut by 6 bases and J by 4 bases, with 6 bases left in between. This CDR3 spans 11 amino acids. The CDR3 bases are TGTGCCAGCACCTCCTCAGATACGCAGTATTTT. Its translation is CASTSSDTQYF.

The chain recombines TRBV3-1 with TRBJ2-4; possibly TRBD2 for D (6 bases). The germline CDR1 and CDR2 sequences are LGHDT and YNNKEL (reference sequence). V lost 1 base, J lost 13 bases, and 14 bases lay in between. The CDR3 has 13 residues. CDR3 region: CASSQGKWDLQYF. CDR3 coding DNA: TGTGCCAGCAGCCAAGGAAAATGGGACTTACAGTACTTC.

With respect to this clonotype: A much more abundant neighbour one base away suggests this may be a read error. The gene calls are TRBV7-9 and TRBJ1-2; D not certain. CDR3 size: 14 residues. Germline CDR1 and CDR2: SEHNR and FQNEAQ (reference sequence). The CDR3, as DNA: TGTGCCAGCAGCGTAGCGGGTGCGCCATATGGCTACACCTTC. This codes for CASSVAGAPYGYTF.

The J gene is TRBJ1-5, the V gene TRBV30; TRBD1 is a possible D gene (6 bases). Germline-derived CDR1 and CDR2 are GTSNPN and SVGIG (reference sequence). The CDR3 has 13 residues. Trimming took 3 bases from V and 7 from J, leaving 13 bases between them. The CDR3 DNA is TGTGCCTGGAGCTTTACAGGGATGCAGCCCCAGCATTTT. Residues: CAWSFTGMQPQHF.

A single count supports this clonotype. The rearrangement uses TRBV6-2 or TRBV6-3 and TRBJ1-5; D unresolved. With 1 base removed from V and 2 bases from J, the gap between germline ends came to 6 bases. This CDR3 comprises 14 residues. From germline, CDR1 is MNHEY and CDR2 SVGEGT. CDR3 nucleotides: TGTGCCAGCAGTTACTGGTCAGGCAATCAGCCCCAGCATTTT. Amino acid sequence: CASSYWSGNQPQHF.

The CDR3 sequence is CASSPPPGVDTDTQYF. CDR3 nucleotide sequence: TGTGCCAGCAGTCCACCCCCAGGGGTTGACACAGATACGCAGTATTTT. The chain carries TRBV12-3 or TRBV12-4 and TRBJ2-3; D perhaps matches TRBD1 (6 bases). This CDR3 is 16 amino acids long. V gave up 5 bases and J gave up 2 bases, with 17 bases separating them.

This clonotype was counted ten times or more. The chain uses TRBV9 and TRBJ2-7; 13 nucleotides align to TRBD2. Germline V gene data show CDR1 as SGDLS and CDR2 as YYNGEE. This CDR3 is built from 15 residues. V lost 3 bases, J lost 5 bases, and 5 bases stayed unmatched. The CDR3 DNA sequence: TGTGCCAGCAGCGAAACTAGCGGGAGGGTCCACGAGCAGTACTTC. Protein sequence: CASSETSGRVHEQYF.

This clonotype showed up many times. The chain links TRBV10-3 to TRBJ2-1, with D unclear. The CDR3 runs to 12 residues. Per the germline V gene, CDR1 is ENHRY and CDR2 is SYGVKD. The V gene lost 6 bases and the J gene lost 7 bases, with 10 bases spanning the gap. The CDR3 nucleotides read TGTGCCATCAGAGACCAAGGGAATGAGCAGTTCTTC. This encodes CAIRDQGNEQFF.

J is TRBJ2-1 and V is TRBV4-3; tentatively, D is TRBD2 (5 bases). The CDR3 contains 14 residues. CDR1 and CDR2 from the germline V gene are LGHNA and YSLEER. Trimming shortened V by 1 base and J by 9 bases, and 13 bases separated the two germline ends. Here the CDR3 reads CASSQATGGGEQFF. The CDR3 region has the DNA TGCGCCAGCAGCCAAGCGACCGGAGGTGGTGAGCAGTTCTTC.

The V gene is TRBV20-1, the J gene TRBJ2-3, with 9 bases identical to TRBD2. V trimming: 6 bases; J trimming: 2 bases; junction bases outside the gene matches: 9. Germline lookup yields CDR1 DFQATT and CDR2 SNEGSKA (reference sequence). This CDR3 comprises 15 residues. Here the CDR3 DNA reads TGCAGTGCCCCAAACGGCGGGGGGGCCACAGATACGCAGTATTTT. Its protein is CSAPNGGGATDTQYF.

To note about this clonotype: A read error may be the cause here, since a much bigger clone is one base away. This chain links TRBV18 with TRBJ2-7; weak D call: TRBD2 (5 bases). In germline, CDR1 is KGHSH, CDR2 LQKENI. This CDR3 contains 12 residues. V lost 2 bases and J 7 bases, leaving 9 bases between the germline ends. The CDR3 sequence: CASSPMGSEQYF. DNA for the CDR3: TGTGCCAGCTCACCAATGGGGAGTGAGCAGTACTTC.

This chain joins TRBV11-2 and TRBJ2-7; D unresolved. Matching the DNA end better, TRBJ2-4 makes the J call doubtful. Per the germline V gene, CDR1 is SGHAT and CDR2 is FQNNGV. The CDR3 extends over 13 amino acids. The CDR3 DNA reads as TGTGCCAGCAGCTTAGGGGTAGTTGGCATTCAGTACTTC. Its translation: CASSLGVVGIQYF.

This clonotype was detected a few times. The chain recombines TRBV12-3 or TRBV12-4 with TRBJ1-2; TRBD1 might be the D (6 bases). Trimming took off 4 bases at V and 6 bases at J, with 9 bases between the two ends. The CDR3 spans 12 residues. The DNA for the CDR3 is TGTGCCAGCAGTTGGACAGCTAATGGCTACACCTTC. This codes for CASSWTANGYTF.

This clonotype was detected once. The gene calls are TRBV12-5 and TRBJ2-1; D is uncertain. The J call may be wrong; the DNA end is better matched by TRBJ2-7. In germline, CDR1 is LGHNT, CDR2 FRNRAP. This CDR3 is built from 15 residues. The CDR3 nucleotides are TGTGCTAGTGGTTTGGGATTGGGAACCTACAATGAGCAGTACTTC. Encoded protein: CASGLGLGTYNEQYF.

In regard to this clonotype: One base away lies a much larger clone, so this may be a sequencing read error. This chain joins TRBV5-1 and TRBJ2-1, with a weak D call TRBD2 (5 bases). Judging by the DNA end, TRBJ2-7 fits better; the J call may be wrong. The CDR3 has 15 amino acids. Germline V gene sequence: CDR1 SGHRS, CDR2 YFSETQ. CDR3 nucleotides: TGCGCCAGCAGCTTGTCCTCTAGCTCCTACAATGAGCAGTACTTC. As protein: CASSLSSSSYNEQYF.

The chain combines TRBV4-2 with TRBJ1-1; possible D gene TRBD1, 5 bases. The CDR3 runs 14 residues. Trimming removed 3 bases from V and 1 base from J, with 9 bases in between. CDR1 is LGHNA and CDR2 is YNFKEQ in the germline V gene. CDR3 sequence: CASSQVTENTEAFF. In nucleotides, the CDR3 is TGTGCCAGCAGCCAGGTGACAGAGAACACTGAAGCTTTCTTT.

V usage is TRBV29-1 and J usage is TRBJ2-3, with 10 bases identical to TRBD1. Losses at the gene ends were 8 bases for V and 5 bases for J; bases not matched to a gene: 13. Germline assignment: CDR1 SQVTM and CDR2 ANQGSEA. The CDR3 runs 15 residues. The CDR3 protein is CSTVGWTGGVDTQYF. The CDR3 nucleotides read TGCAGCACTGTAGGCTGGACAGGGGGTGTAGATACGCAGTATTTT.

In its sample, this clonotype was seen many times. This chain links TRBV4-2 with TRBJ2-1; perhaps TRBD2 as D (6 bases). Germline-derived CDR1 and CDR2 are LGHNA and YNFKEQ. The CDR3 runs 17 residues. The ends were cut back, 0 bases at V and 7 bases at J, with 19 bases in the middle. This CDR3 is CASSQDIASGGWNEQFF. The DNA for the CDR3 is TGTGCCAGCAGCCAAGATATCGCCAGTGGGGGGTGGAATGAGCAGTTCTTC.

The chain uses TRBV6-2 or TRBV6-3 and TRBJ2-1; TRBD1 agrees at 10 bases. Germline CDR1 reads MNHEY; CDR2 reads SVGEGT. The CDR3 has 16 amino acids. J was trimmed by 9 bases and V by 8 bases; bases with no gene match: 16. CDR3 residues: CASYSRGTGEIGEQFF. In DNA, the CDR3 is TGTGCCAGCTACTCCCGAGGGACAGGGGAAATCGGTGAGCAGTTCTTC.

As for this clonotype: The junction differs from germline at one of its ends, possibly a read error. The gene calls are TRBV10-3 and TRBJ2-1; D not resolved. Germline V gene sequence: CDR1 ENHRY, CDR2 SYGVKD. This CDR3 contains 15 residues. The DNA of the CDR3 is TGTGGCATCAGTGATACCGATACAGTCTACAATGAGCAGTTCTTC. Translation: CGISDTDTVYNEQFF.

The chain couples TRBV28 to TRBJ2-5; 9 bases are shared with TRBD1. The J call is doubtful: the DNA matches TRBJ2-7 better. The CDR3 has 14 amino acids. The germline gives CDR1 MDHEN, CDR2 SYDVKM. The CDR3 here is CASRTTGGPLEQYF. In DNA, the CDR3 is TGTGCCAGCAGAACGACAGGGGGGCCTCTCGAGCAGTACTTC.

On this clonotype: Germline is not matched at one junction end, which may reflect a read error. In DNA, the CDR3 is TGCGGTGCTAGTTCAGTCGACAGGGGACAAGAGACCCAGTACTTC. Amino acid sequence: CGASSVDRGQETQYF. The chain uses TRBV20-1 and TRBJ2-5; TRBD1 agrees at 8 bases. This CDR3 is built from 15 residues. The germline gives CDR1 DFQATT, CDR2 SNEGSKA (reference sequence).